These T cell receptor beta chains were read from a single sample in a study of Graves' ophthalmopathy and Graves' hyperthyroidism. Each CDR3 protein is one row after TCRdb ran MiXCR on the multiplex PCR reads. The data contain 650,000 to 900,000 distinct CDR3 sequences, roughly two fifths of them singletons. Sequenced input: peripheral blood. The receptors come from an adult man with Graves' ophthalmopathy. The CDR3 runs from the conserved cysteine through the conserved F or W. D genes are given only for firm matches. Clone size is stated in some rows and not others, as once, few, many or a class when expanded.

few | TRBJ1-6 | - | TRBV25-1 | TGTGCCTGGGCTGGGGGGCAAAATTCACCCCTCCACTTT | CAWAGGQNSPLHF
many | TRBJ1-1 | - | TRBV7-2 | TGTGCCAGCACCCCCCTGGGCACTGAAGCTTTCTTT | CASTPLGTEAFF
- | TRBJ1-1 | - | TRBV11-2 | TGTGCCAGCAGCCAAGGACAGACCTACTACACTGAAGCTTTCTTT | CASSQGQTYYTEAFF
many | TRBJ1-1 | - | TRBV5-8 | TGTGCCAGCAGCGCGAGTGTAAGCACTGAAGCTTTCTTT | CASSASVSTEAFF
- | TRBJ1-4 | - | TRBV2 | TGTGCCAGCAGTGGTGAAAGGGGCACTGAAAAACTGTTTTTT | CASSGERGTEKLFF
few | TRBJ2-7 | TRBD2 | TRBV7-9 | TGTGCCAGCAGCAAAACTAGCGGAGAAAGCTACGAGCAGTACTTC | CASSKTSGESYEQYF
- | TRBJ1-4 | - | TRBV20-1 | TGCAGTGCCCCTCCCCCCTTGGGCGAAAAACTGTTTTTT | CSAPPPLGEKLFF
- | TRBJ1-6 | - | TRBV11-2 | TGTGCCAGCAGCTTAGGGGTCACCTATAATTCACCCCTCCACTTT | CASSLGVTYNSPLHF
many | TRBJ2-5 | - | TRBV10-2 | TGCGCCAGCAGCTACGCCTCCGAGACCCAGTACTTC | CASSYASETQYF
- | TRBJ1-6 | TRBD1 | TRBV12-3/TRBV12-4 | TGTGCCAGCAGTCCCGGACAGGGGGCATATTCACCCCTCCACTTT | CASSPGQGAYSPLHF
- | TRBJ2-7 | - | TRBV19 | TGTGCCAGTAAACCCTTTTTGGGTAGCGACGAGCAGTACTTC | CASKPFLGSDEQYF
- | TRBJ2-7 | - | TRBV7-2 | TGTGCCAGCAGCTTTGCAGGGTCCCTCTTTGAGCAGTACTTC | CASSFAGSLFEQYF
many | TRBJ2-5 | - | TRBV29-1 | TGCAGCGTTGGTGGGGGCCCTCCGAGGGAGACCCAGTACTTC | CSVGGGPPRETQYF
- | TRBJ2-6 | - | TRBV11-2 | TGTGCCAGCAGCCACCGAGTTGGGGCCAACGTCCTGACTTTC | CASSHRVGANVLTF
- | TRBJ2-3 | TRBD1 | TRBV24-1 | TGTGCCACCAGTGTGGGGGGACAGGGGGTCCGCGATACGCAGTATTTT | CATSVGGQGVRDTQYF
few | TRBJ1-6 | - | TRBV9 | TGTGCCAGCAGCCAAGCGGACAGAAGTTATAATTCACCCCTCCACTTT | CASSQADRSYNSPLHF
- | TRBJ1-1 | - | TRBV14 | TGTGCCAGCAGCCAAGGGGGTATGGGGAACACTGAAGCTTTCTTT | CASSQGGMGNTEAFF
few | TRBJ1-2 | - | TRBV2 | TGTGCCAGCACCGCGGTTGGGGGATACTATGGCTACACCTTC | CASTAVGGYYGYTF
many | TRBJ2-5 | - | TRBV12-3/TRBV12-4 | TGTGCCAGCAGCGAGTCATCAGAGACCCAGTACTTC | CASSESSETQYF
- | TRBJ1-2 | - | TRBV7-9 | TGTGCCAGCAGGTTAGCGGGGGGGTATGGCTACACCTTC | CASRLAGGYGYTF
- | TRBJ2-7 | - | TRBV6-6 | TGTGCCAGCACTTTTACGGCTTCCTACGAGCAGTACTTC | CASTFTASYEQYF
few | TRBJ1-4 | - | TRBV6-6 | TGTGCCAGCAGTTCGACAGCACCAAATGAAAAACTGTTTTTT | CASSSTAPNEKLFF
- | TRBJ2-5 | TRBD1 | TRBV20-1 | TGCAGTGGGACAGGGGGCAGGGAGACCCAGTACTTC | CSGTGGRETQYF
many | TRBJ2-5 | TRBD2 | TRBV2 | TGTGCCAGCAGCAGACTAGCGGGGGGGACCCAGTACTTC | CASSRLAGGTQYF
- | TRBJ2-7 | - | TRBV20-1 | TGCAGTGCCCTCGGAAGACAGCTCTCCTACGAGCAGTACTTC | CSALGRQLSYEQYF
- | TRBJ1-2 | - | TRBV15 | TGTGCCACCAGCGCTATAGCAGGGGCGACTGGCTACACCTTC | CATSAIAGATGYTF
few | TRBJ2-7 | TRBD1 | TRBV11-2 | TGTGCCAGCAAGAGGACAGGGGTGAGAGAGCAGTACTTC | CASKRTGVREQYF
- | TRBJ1-2 | TRBD1 | TRBV7-2 | TGTGCCAGCAGCTTAGATCCCGGACAGGGTGGCGGCTACACCTTC | CASSLDPGQGGGYTF
few | TRBJ2-5 | - | TRBV20-1 | TGCAGTGCTAGTGGGACCCAAGAGACCCAGTACTTC | CSASGTQETQYF
- | TRBJ1-1 | - | TRBV6-1 | TGTGCCAGCAGTGAGACGGGGAGTAACACTGAAGCTTTCTTT | CASSETGSNTEAFF
- | TRBJ1-2 | - | TRBV7-9 | TGTGCCAGCAGCGAGCGAAGGCGCGACGGCTACACCTTC | CASSERRRDGYTF
many | TRBJ2-7 | - | TRBV15 | TGTGCCACCAGCACCCAGCGACCGGCCTACGAGCAGTACTTC | CATSTQRPAYEQYF
few | TRBJ1-1 | - | TRBV29-1 | TGCAGCGTCAGGCTAGGTCGGAACACTGAAGCTTTCTTT | CSVRLGRNTEAFF
- | TRBJ1-2 | - | TRBV25-1 | TGTGCCTGGAGTATGGGCCTGGGCAGGGCCTATGGCTACACCTTC | CAWSMGLGRAYGYTF
many | TRBJ1-2 | TRBD1 | TRBV20-1 | TGCAGTGCTAGAGAGGACAGGGTATCTGGCTACACCTTC | CSAREDRVSGYTF
- | TRBJ2-5 | - | TRBV24-1 | TGTGCCACCAGTGATCCCGGGACCACCGGGACCCAGTACTTC | CATSDPGTTGTQYF
few | TRBJ2-7 | TRBD1 | TRBV19 | TGTGCCAGTAGTATAGAACAGGGGGCAAACGAGCAGTACTTC | CASSIEQGANEQYF
many | TRBJ1-2 | - | TRBV7-2 | TGTGCCAGCAGCTTAGTCGGTCGGCAAACGGGACCCCTTGGCTACACCTTC | CASSLVGRQTGPLGYTF
many | TRBJ2-7 | TRBD2 | TRBV10-1 | TGCGCCAGCAGTGAGAATCTAGCGGGAAATGAGCAGTACTTC | CASSENLAGNEQYF
few | TRBJ2-2 | TRBD2 | TRBV2 | TGTGCCAGCAGTTTACGGCTAGCGGGAATTACCGGGGAGCTGTTTTTT | CASSLRLAGITGELFF
- | TRBJ2-2 | - | TRBV7-9 | TGTGCCAGCAGGGAGGGGCTGAACACCGGGGAGCTGTTTTTT | CASREGLNTGELFF
- | TRBJ1-6 | TRBD1 | TRBV7-2 | TGTGCCAGCAGCCCAAGACAGGGGGCTTCTGGGTCACCCCTCCACTTT | CASSPRQGASGSPLHF